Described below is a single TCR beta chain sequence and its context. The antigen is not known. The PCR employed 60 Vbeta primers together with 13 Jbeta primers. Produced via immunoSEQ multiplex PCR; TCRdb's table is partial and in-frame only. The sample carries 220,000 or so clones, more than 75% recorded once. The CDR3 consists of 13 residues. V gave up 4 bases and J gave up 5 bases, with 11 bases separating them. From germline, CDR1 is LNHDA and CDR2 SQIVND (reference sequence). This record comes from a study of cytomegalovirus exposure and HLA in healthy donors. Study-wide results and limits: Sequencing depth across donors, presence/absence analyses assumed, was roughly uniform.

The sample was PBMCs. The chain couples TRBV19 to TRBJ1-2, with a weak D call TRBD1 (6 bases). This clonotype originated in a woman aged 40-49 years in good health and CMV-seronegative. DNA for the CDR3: TGTGCCAGTAGTAGATCAGGGGCGTATGGCTACACCTTC. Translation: CASSRSGAYGYTF.